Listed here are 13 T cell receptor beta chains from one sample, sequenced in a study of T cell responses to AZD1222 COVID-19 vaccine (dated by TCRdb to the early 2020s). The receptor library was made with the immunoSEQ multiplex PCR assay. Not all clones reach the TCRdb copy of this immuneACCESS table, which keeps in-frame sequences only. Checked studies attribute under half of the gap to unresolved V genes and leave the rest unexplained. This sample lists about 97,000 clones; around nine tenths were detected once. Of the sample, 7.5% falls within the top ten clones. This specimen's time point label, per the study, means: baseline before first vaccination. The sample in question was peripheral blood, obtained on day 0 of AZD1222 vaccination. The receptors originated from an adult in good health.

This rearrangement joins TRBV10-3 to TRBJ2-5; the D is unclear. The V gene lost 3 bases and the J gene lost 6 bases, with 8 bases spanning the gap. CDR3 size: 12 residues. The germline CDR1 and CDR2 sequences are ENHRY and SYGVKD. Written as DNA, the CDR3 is TGTGCCATCAGTGAAAACAGAAAGACCCAGTACTTC. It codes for CAISENRKTQYF.

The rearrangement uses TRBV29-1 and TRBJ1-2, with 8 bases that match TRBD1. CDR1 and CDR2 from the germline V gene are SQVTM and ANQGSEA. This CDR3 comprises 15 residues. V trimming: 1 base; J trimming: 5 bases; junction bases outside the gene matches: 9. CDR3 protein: CSVEAAGGIIYGYTF. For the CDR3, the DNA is TGCAGCGTTGAAGCGGCAGGGGGCATTATTTATGGCTACACCTTC.

CDR3 sequence: CATSDLRYSSNEQFF. The DNA of the CDR3 is TGTGCCACCAGTGATTTGAGGTACAGTTCCAATGAGCAGTTCTTC. This rearrangement joins TRBV24-1 to TRBJ2-1; no clear D. CDR3 size: 15 residues. Germline V gene data show CDR1 as KGHDR and CDR2 as SFDVKD. V dropped 0 bases and J dropped 6 bases, with 11 bases sitting between them.

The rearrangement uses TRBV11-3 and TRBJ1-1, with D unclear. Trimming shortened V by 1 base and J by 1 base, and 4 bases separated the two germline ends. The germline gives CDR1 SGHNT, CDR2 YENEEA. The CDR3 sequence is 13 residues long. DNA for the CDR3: TGTGCCAGCAGCTTAGTAGGGAACACTGAAGCTTTCTTT. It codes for CASSLVGNTEAFF.

The CDR3 region is CASSYSGLAGQFF. The CDR3 DNA is TGTGCCAGCAGTTACTCGGGACTAGCGGGTCAGTTCTTC. This chain links TRBV6-5 with TRBJ2-1; 12 positions agree with TRBD2. Germline V CDR1 and CDR2: MNHEY, SVGAGI. The CDR3 extends over 13 amino acids. V shed 0 bases and J 13 bases; nucleotides not matched to a gene: 1.

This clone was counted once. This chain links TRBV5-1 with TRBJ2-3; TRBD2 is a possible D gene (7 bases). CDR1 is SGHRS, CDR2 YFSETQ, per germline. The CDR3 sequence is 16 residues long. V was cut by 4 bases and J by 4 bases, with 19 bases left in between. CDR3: CASSPSGRGASDTQYF. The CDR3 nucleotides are TGCGCCAGCAGCCCATCAGGCCGGGGGGCATCAGATACGCAGTATTTT. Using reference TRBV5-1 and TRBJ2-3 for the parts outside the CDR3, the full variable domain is KAGVTQTPRYLIKTRGQQVTLSCSPISGHRSVSWYQQTPGQGLQFLFEYFSETQRNKGNFPGRFSGRQFSNSRSEMNVSTLELGDSALYLCASSPSGRGASDTQYFGPGTRLTVL.

The CDR3 bases are TGTGCCAGCAGTCGTAACCTGAGGACTAGCGGGAAGACCGAGCAGTACTTC. Translating it yields CASSRNLRTSGKTEQYF. The chain combines TRBV27 with TRBJ2-7; 12 bases are a match to TRBD2. The germline CDR1 and CDR2 sequences are MNHEY and SMNVEV (reference sequence). This CDR3 has 17 amino acids. J gave up 6 bases and V 5 bases, and 14 bases lay outside the gene matches.

The CDR3 loop reads CASSGAINQPQHF. CDR3 bases: TGTGCCTCGAGCGGGGCCATAAATCAGCCCCAGCATTTT. The chain has TRBV19 and TRBJ1-5; D may be TRBD1 (5 bases). The CDR3 runs to 13 residues. The V end lost 11 bases, the J end lost 4 bases, and 15 bases lay between the germline ends. Germline CDR1 and CDR2: LNHDA and SQIVND (reference sequence).

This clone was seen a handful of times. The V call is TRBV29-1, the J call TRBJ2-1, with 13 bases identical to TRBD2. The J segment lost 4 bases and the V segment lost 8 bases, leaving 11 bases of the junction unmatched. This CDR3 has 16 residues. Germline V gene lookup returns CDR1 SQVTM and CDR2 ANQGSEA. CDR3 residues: CSSKGTSGKLYNEQFF. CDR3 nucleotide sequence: TGCAGCTCCAAAGGGACTAGCGGGAAACTTTACAATGAGCAGTTCTTC.

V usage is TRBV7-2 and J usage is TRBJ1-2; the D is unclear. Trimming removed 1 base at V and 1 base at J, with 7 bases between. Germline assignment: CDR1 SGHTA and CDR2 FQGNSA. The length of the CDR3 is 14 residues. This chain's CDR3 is CASSLGGINYGYTF. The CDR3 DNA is TGTGCCAGCAGCTTAGGCGGCATTAACTATGGCTACACCTTC.

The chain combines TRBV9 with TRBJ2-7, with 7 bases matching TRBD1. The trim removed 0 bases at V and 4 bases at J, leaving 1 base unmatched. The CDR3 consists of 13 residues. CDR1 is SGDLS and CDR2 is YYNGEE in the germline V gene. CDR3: CASSVAQGYEQYF. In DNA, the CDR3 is TGTGCCAGCAGCGTAGCACAGGGGTACGAGCAGTACTTC. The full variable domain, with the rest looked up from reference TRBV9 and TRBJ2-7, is DSGVTQTPKHLITATGQRVTLRCSPRSGDLSVYWYQQSLDQGLQFLIQYYNGEERAKGNILERFSAQQFPDLHSELNLSSLELGDSALYFCASSVAQGYEQYFGPGTRLTVT.

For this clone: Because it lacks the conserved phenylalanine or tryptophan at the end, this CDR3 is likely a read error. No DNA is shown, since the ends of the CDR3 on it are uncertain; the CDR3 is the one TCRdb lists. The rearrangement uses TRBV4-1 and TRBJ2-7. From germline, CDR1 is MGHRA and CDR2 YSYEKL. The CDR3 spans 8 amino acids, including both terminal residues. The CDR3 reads CASMDRPR.

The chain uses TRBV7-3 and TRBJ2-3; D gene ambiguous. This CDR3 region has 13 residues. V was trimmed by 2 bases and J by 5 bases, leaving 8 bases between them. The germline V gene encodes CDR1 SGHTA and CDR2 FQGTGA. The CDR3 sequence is CASSLSSLDTQYF. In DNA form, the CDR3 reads TGTGCCAGCAGCTTATCGTCGCTAGATACGCAGTATTTT.